This TCR beta chain comes out of a study of T cell changes during pregnancy in multiple sclerosis. The assay was immunoSEQ multiplex PCR, and TCRdb's table has in-frame clones only and misses some. The repertoire includes 70,000 to 85,000 clones, around 92% of them detected once, and about 1.5% sits in the top ten. The table lists this clone with a few counts. The material sequenced was peripheral blood, taken before pregnancy. The clonotype originates from a female donor with multiple sclerosis, enrolled in a pregnancy study.

CDR3 sequence reads: CASSPTGSYGYTF. The CDR3 DNA reads TGTGCCAGCAGCCCTACAGGGTCCTATGGCTACACCTTC. This chain connects TRBV6-5 to TRBJ1-2; maybe TRBD1 (6 bases). The CDR3 runs 13 residues. Germline lookup yields CDR1 MNHEY and CDR2 SVGAGI. The V end lost 6 bases, the J end lost 4 bases, and 12 bases lay between the germline ends.